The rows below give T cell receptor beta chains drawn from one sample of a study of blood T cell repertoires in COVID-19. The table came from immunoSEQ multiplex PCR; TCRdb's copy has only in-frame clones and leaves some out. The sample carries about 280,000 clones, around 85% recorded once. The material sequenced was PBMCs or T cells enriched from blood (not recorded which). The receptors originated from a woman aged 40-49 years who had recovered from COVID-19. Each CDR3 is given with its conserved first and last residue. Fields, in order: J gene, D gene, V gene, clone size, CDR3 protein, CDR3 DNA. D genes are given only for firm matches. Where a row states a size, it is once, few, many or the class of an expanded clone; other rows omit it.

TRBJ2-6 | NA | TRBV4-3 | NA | CASSSIFGQISGANVLTF | TGCGCCAGCAGCTCTATTTTCGGACAGATCTCTGGGGCCAACGTCCTGACTTTC
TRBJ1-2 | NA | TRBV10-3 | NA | CAIGETPRGEGYTF | TGTGCCATCGGGGAGACTCCCCGGGGGGAGGGCTACACCTTC
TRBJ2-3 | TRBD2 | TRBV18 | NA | CASSPPGLAGGGDTQYF | TGTGCCAGCTCACCGCCCGGACTAGCGGGAGGGGGAGATACGCAGTATTTT
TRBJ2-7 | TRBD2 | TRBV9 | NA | CASSPTTSGRGKGEQYF | TGTGCCAGCAGCCCAACGACTAGCGGGAGGGGGAAGGGGGAGCAGTACTTC
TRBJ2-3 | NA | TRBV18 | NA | CASSPPDTQNTGDTQYF | TGTGCCAGCTCACCACCGGACACACAAAATACCGGGGATACGCAGTATTTT
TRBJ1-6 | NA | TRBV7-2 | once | CASSPGTHGSPLHF | TGTGCCAGCAGCCCCGGTACCCATGGTTCACCCCTCCACTTT
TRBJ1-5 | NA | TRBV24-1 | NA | CATSDARGFQPQHF | TGTGCCACCAGTGACGCAAGGGGGTTCCAGCCCCAGCATTTT
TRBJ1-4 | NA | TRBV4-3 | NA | CASSQERRENEKLFF | TGCGCCAGCAGCCAAGAGCGCAGGGAAAATGAAAAACTGTTTTTT
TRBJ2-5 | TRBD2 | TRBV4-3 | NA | CASNQPGLAKETQYF | TGCGCCAGCAACCAACCGGGACTAGCGAAAGAGACCCAGTACTTC
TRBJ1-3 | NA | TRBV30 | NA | CAWTPGAGNTIYF | TGTGCCTGGACCCCAGGGGCTGGAAACACCATATATTTT
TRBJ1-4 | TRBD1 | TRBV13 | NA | CASSLSAGGKLFF | TGTGCCAGCAGCTTGAGTGCAGGGGGAAAACTGTTTTTT
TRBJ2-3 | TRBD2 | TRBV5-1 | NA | CASSRRLAGTDTQYF | TGCGCCAGCAGCCGAAGACTAGCGGGCACAGATACGCAGTATTTT
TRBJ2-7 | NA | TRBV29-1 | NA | CSVTGTYEQYF | TGCAGCGTTACAGGGACCTACGAGCAGTACTTC
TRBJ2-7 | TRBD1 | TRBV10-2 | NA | CASSPRPGQGGYEQYF | TGCGCCAGCAGTCCCCGTCCCGGACAGGGGGGCTACGAGCAGTACTTC
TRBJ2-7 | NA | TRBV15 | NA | CATSSGQAYEQYF | TGTGCCACCAGCAGTGGGCAAGCCTACGAGCAGTACTTC
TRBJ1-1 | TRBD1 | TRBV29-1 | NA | CSGGQINTEAFF | TGCAGCGGGGGACAGATCAACACTGAAGCTTTCTTT
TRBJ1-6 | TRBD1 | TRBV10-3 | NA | CAISEEGQANSPLHF | TGTGCCATCTCAGAAGAAGGACAGGCTAATTCACCCCTCCACTTT
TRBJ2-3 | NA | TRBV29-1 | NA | CSVRDTYTDTQYF | TGCAGCGTACGGGACACCTACACAGATACGCAGTATTTT
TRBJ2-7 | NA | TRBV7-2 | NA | CASSLDLAVANTYEQYF | TGTGCCAGCAGCTTAGACCTCGCGGTCGCGAACACCTACGAGCAGTACTTC
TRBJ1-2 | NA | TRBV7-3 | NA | CASTQVGGVVNGYTF | TGTGCCAGCACCCAGGTAGGAGGGGTGGTAAATGGCTACACCTTC
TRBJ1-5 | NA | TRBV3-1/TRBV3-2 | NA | CASSQDRASAQHF | TGTGCCAGCAGCCAAGATAGAGCTTCCGCCCAGCATTTT
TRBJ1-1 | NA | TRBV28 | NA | CASSLGGGTEAFF | TGTGCCAGCAGTTTAGGGGGGGGCACTGAAGCTTTCTTT
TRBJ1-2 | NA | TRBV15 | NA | CATSSQGSDGYTF | TGTGCCACCAGCAGCCAGGGATCTGATGGCTACACCTTC
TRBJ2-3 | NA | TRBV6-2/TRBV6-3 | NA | CASSYQGPDTQYF | TGTGCCAGCAGTTATCAGGGCCCAGATACGCAGTATTTT
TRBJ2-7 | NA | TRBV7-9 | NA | CASSSNIRHSPNYEQYF | TGTGCCAGCAGCTCCAATATTAGACATTCACCGAATTACGAGCAGTACTTC
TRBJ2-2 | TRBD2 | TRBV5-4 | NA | CASSFGTRPTGELFF | TGTGCCAGCAGCTTTGGGACTAGACCCACCGGGGAGCTGTTTTTT
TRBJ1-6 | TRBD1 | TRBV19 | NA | CASKDRDNSPLHF | TGTGCCAGCAAGGACAGGGACAATTCACCCCTCCACTTT
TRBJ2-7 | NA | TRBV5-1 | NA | CASSLLSGHPSYEQYF | TGCGCCAGCAGCCTCCTTAGCGGCCACCCTTCCTACGAGCAGTACTTC
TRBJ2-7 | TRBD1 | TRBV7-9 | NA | CASSSGTGDDEQYF | TGTGCCAGCAGCTCGGGGACAGGGGACGACGAGCAGTACTTC
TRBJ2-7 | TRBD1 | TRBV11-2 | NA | CASSSRTGTTYEQYF | TGTGCCAGCAGCTCGCGGACAGGGACCACCTACGAGCAGTACTTC
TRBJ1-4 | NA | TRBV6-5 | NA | CATRWGGDEKLFF | TGTGCCACCCGTTGGGGGGGCGATGAAAAACTGTTTTTT
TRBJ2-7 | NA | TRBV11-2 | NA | CASSLAEWNSPYF | TGTGCCAGCAGCTTAGCGGAATGGAACAGCCCGTACTTC
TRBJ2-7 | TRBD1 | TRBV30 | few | CAWSVLGQGRREQYF | TGTGCCTGGAGTGTACTGGGACAGGGAAGGAGAGAGCAGTACTTC
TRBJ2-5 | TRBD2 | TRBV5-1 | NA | CASSSTSGRGETQYF | TGCGCCAGCAGCTCCACTAGCGGGAGGGGGGAGACCCAGTACTTC
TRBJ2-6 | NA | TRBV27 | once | CASRPTGYGANVLTF | TGTGCCAGCAGACCCACAGGGTATGGGGCCAACGTCCTGACTTTC
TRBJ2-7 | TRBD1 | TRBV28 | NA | CASSLPRRDRLTYEQYF | TGTGCCAGCAGTTTGCCCCGCCGGGACAGACTTACCTACGAGCAGTACTTC
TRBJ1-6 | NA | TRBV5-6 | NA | CASSLGQINSPLHF | TGTGCCAGCAGCTTGGGACAGATCAATTCACCCCTCCACTTT
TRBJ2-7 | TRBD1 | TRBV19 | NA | CASSPGTGSYEQYF | TGTGCCAGTAGTCCCGGGACAGGGTCCTACGAGCAGTACTTC
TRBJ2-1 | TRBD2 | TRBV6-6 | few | CASSRERLASSYNEQFF | TGTGCCAGCAGCCGAGAAAGACTAGCCTCCTCCTACAATGAGCAGTTCTTC
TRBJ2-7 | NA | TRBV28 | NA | CASSLITGKANEQYF | TGTGCCAGCAGTTTAATAACAGGGAAAGCCAACGAGCAGTACTTC
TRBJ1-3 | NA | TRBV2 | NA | CATKDSYSGNTIYF | TGTGCCACCAAGGACAGCTACTCTGGAAACACCATATATTTT
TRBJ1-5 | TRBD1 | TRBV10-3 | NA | CAISADRGNQPQHF | TGTGCCATCAGTGCGGACAGGGGAAATCAGCCCCAGCATTTT
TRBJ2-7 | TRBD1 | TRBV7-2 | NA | CASSWTGYSYEQYF | TGTGCCAGCAGCTGGACAGGGTACTCCTACGAGCAGTACTTC
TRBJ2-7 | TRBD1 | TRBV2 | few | CASKRQGGPYEQYF | TGTGCCAGCAAGCGACAGGGGGGCCCCTACGAGCAGTACTTC
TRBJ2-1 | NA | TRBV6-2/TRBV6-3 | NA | CASSNTKNEQFF | TGTGCCAGCAGCAACACAAAGAATGAGCAGTTCTTC
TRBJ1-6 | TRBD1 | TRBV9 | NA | CASSVGGTGVVDSPLHF | TGTGCCAGCAGCGTAGGTGGGACAGGGGTTGTTGATTCACCCCTCCACTTT
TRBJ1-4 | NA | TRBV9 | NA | CASSTQGHTNEKLFF | TGTGCCAGCAGCACTCAGGGTCACACTAATGAAAAACTGTTTTTT
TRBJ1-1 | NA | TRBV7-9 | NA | CASSLGALTEAFF | TGTGCCAGCAGCTTAGGGGCGCTGACTGAAGCTTTCTTT
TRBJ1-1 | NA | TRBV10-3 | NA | CAISQAGNTEAFF | TGTGCCATCAGCCAGGCTGGGAACACTGAAGCTTTCTTT
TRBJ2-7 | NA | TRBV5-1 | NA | CASSLDSWTRIGEQYF | TGCGCCAGCAGCTTGGATTCCTGGACACGGATCGGGGAGCAGTACTTC
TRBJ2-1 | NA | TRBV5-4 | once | CASSFQGGNSNEQFF | TGTGCCAGCAGCTTTCAGGGAGGAAACAGCAATGAGCAGTTCTTC
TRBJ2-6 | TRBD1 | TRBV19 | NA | CATRRTGSGANVLTF | TGTGCCACCAGGAGGACAGGCTCTGGGGCCAACGTCCTGACTTTC
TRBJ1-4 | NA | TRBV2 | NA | CASSDRGATNEKLFF | TGTGCCAGCAGTGACAGGGGAGCAACTAATGAAAAACTGTTTTTT
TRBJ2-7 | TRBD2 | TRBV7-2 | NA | CASSSTSGSGYEQYF | TGTGCCAGCAGCTCGACTAGCGGGAGTGGTTACGAGCAGTACTTC
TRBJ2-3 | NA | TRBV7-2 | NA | CASSSLRMDTQYF | TGTGCCAGCAGCTCCTTGAGGATGGATACGCAGTATTTT
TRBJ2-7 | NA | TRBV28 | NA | CASSSFGRPTPGEQYF | TGTGCCAGCAGTTCGTTCGGGCGGCCGACCCCGGGGGAGCAGTACTTC
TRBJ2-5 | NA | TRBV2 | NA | CASSEGTAGWGETQYF | TGTGCCAGCAGTGAAGGGACGGCGGGATGGGGGGAGACCCAGTACTTC
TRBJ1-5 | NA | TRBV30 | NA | CAWSVRGFNQPQHF | TGTGCCTGGAGTGTACGAGGCTTCAATCAGCCCCAGCATTTT
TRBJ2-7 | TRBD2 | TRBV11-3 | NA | CASSLDRLAGGSYEQYF | TGTGCCAGCAGCTTAGATCGACTAGCGGGAGGTTCCTACGAGCAGTACTTC